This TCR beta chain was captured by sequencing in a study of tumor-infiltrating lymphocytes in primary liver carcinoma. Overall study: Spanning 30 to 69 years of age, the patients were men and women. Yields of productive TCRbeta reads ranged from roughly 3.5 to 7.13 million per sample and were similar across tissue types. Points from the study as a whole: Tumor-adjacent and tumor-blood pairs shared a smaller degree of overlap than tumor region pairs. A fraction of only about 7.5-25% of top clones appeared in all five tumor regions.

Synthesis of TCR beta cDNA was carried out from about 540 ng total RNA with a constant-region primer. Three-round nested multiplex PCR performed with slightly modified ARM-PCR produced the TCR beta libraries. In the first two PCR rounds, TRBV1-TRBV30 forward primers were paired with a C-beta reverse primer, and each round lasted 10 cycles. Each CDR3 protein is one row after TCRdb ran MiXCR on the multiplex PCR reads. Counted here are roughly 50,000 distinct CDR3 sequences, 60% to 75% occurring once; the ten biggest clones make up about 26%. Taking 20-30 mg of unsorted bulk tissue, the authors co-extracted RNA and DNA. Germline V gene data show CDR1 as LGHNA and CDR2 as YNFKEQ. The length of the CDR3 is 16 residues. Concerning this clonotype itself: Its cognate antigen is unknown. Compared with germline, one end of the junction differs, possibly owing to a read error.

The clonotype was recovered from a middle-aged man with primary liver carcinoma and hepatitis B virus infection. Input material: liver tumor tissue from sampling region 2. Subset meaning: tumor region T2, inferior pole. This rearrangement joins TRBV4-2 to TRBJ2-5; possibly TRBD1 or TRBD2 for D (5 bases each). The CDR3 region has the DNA TGTCCCAGCAGCCAAGGGGAGTGGTCAGGGCAAGAGACCCAGTACTTC. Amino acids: CPSSQGEWSGQETQYF.